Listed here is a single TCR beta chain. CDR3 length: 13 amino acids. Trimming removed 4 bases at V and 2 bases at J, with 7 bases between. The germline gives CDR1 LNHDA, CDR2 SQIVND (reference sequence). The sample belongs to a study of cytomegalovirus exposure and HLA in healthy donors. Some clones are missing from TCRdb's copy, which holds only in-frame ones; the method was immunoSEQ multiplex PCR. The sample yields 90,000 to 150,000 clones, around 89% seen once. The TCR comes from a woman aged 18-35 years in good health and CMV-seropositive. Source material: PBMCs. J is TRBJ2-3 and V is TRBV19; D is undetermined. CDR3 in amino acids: CASSKYSTDTQYF. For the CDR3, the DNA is TGTGCCAGTAGTAAATATTCCACAGATACGCAGTATTTT.